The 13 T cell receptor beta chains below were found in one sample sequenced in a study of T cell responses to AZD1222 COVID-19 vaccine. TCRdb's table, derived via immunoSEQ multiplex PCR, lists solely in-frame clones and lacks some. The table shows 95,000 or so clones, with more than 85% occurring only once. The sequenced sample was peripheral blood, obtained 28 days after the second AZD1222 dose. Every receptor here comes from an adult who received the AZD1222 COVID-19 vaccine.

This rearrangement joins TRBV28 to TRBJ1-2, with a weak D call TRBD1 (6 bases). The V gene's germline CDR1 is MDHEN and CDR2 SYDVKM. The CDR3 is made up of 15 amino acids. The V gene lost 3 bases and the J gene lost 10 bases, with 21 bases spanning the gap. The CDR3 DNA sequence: TGTGCCAGCAGTTTTGGGTCGGCAGGGGCGGTAGACTACACCTTC. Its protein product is CASSFGSAGAVDYTF.

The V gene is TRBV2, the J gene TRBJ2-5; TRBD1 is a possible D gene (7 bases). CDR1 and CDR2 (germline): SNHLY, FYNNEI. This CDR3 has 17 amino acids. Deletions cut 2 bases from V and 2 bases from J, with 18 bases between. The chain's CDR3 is CASSEMEQGGRQETQYF. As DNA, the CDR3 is TGTGCCAGCAGTGAAATGGAGCAGGGGGGTCGTCAAGAGACCCAGTACTTC.

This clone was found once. Here the CDR3 reads CASSPRTSGDTQYF. In DNA form, the CDR3 reads TGTGCCAGCAGCCCCCGGACTAGCGGCGACACGCAGTATTTT. The chain uses TRBV3-1 (or the pseudogene TRBV3-2) and TRBJ2-3; 10 nucleotides agree with TRBD2. The J segment lost 9 bases and the V segment lost 4 bases, leaving 7 bases of the junction unmatched. Germline V gene lookup returns CDR1 LGHDT and CDR2 YNNKEL (reference sequence). There are 14 residues in the CDR3.

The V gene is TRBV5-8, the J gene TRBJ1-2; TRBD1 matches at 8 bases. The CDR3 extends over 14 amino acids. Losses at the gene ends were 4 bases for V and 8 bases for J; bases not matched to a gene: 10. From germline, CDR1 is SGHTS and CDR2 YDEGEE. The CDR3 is CASSRGTGQGGYTF. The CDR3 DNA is TGTGCCAGCAGCCGGGGGACAGGACAGGGAGGCTACACCTTC.

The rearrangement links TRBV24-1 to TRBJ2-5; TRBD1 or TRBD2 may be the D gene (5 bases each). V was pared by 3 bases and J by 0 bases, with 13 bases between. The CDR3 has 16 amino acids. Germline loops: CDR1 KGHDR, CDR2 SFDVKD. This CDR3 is CATSDPGATHQETQYF. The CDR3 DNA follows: TGTGCCACCAGTGATCCCGGGGCAACCCACCAAGAGACCCAGTACTTC.

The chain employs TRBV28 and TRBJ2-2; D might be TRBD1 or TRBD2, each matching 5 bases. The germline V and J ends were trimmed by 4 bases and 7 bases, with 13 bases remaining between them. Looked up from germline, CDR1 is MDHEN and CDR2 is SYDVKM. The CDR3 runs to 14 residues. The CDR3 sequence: CASSSGDDIGELFF. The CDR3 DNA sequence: TGTGCCAGCAGTTCCGGGGACGACATCGGGGAGCTGTTTTTT.

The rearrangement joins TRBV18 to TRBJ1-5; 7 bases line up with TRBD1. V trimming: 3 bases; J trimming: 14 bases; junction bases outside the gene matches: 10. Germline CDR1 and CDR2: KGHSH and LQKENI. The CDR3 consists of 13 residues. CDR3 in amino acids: CASSPDQGDEKHF. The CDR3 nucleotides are TGTGCCAGCTCACCCGACCAGGGGGACGAGAAGCATTTT. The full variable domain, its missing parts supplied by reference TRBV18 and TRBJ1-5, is NAGVMQNPRHLVRRRGQEARLRCSPMKGHSHVYWYRQLPEEGLKFMVYLQKENIIDESGMPKERFSAEFPKEGPSILRIQQVVRGDSAAYFCASSPDQGDEKHFGDGTRLSIL.

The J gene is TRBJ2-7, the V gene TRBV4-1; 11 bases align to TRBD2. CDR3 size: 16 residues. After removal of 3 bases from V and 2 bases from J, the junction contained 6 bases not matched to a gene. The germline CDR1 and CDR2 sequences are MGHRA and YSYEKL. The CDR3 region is CASSHYGTSGTYEQYF. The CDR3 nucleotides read TGCGCCAGCAGCCATTACGGGACTAGCGGTACCTACGAGCAGTACTTC.

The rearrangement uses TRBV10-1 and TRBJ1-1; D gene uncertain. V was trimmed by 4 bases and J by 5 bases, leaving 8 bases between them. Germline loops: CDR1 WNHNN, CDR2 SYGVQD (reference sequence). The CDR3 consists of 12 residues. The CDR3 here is CASSGGGTEAFF. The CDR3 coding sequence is TGCGCCAGCAGTGGCGGCGGGACTGAAGCTTTCTTT.

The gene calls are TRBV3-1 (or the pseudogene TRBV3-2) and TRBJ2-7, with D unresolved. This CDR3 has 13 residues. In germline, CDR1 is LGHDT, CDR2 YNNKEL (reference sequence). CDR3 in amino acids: CASSQGLAATRHV. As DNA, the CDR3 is TGTGCCAGCAGCCAAGGGTTGGCGGCTACCCGACACGTC.

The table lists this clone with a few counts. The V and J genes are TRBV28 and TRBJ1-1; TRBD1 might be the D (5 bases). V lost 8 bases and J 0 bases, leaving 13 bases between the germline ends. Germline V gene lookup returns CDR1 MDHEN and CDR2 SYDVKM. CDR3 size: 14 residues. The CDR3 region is CASGPGPMNTEAFF. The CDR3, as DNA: TGTGCCAGCGGCCCAGGGCCTATGAACACTGAAGCTTTCTTT.

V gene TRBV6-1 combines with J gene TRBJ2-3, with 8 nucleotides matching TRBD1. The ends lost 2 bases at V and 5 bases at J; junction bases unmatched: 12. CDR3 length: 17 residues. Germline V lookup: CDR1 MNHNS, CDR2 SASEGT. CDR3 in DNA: TGTGCCAGCAGTGAAATATTGACAGGGGTGGGCAAAGATACGCAGTATTTT. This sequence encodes CASSEILTGVGKDTQYF.

The CDR3 nucleotides read TGTGCCAGCAGCCTATCTAGCGGGAGGGCCCGGAATGAGCAGTTCTTC. Amino acids: CASSLSSGRARNEQFF. The rearrangement links TRBV7-6 to TRBJ2-1; 12 bases are a match to TRBD2. J was trimmed by 7 bases and V by 5 bases; bases with no gene match: 9. Germline V gives CDR1 SGHVS, CDR2 FNYEAQ. The CDR3 runs 16 residues.